The rows below give T cell receptor beta chains drawn from one sample of a study of T-cell reconstitution after alpha-beta-depleted transplantation in children. TCRdb re-derived calls from the PCR reads in MiXCR, one entry per CDR3 protein. Altogether 490,000 or so distinct CDR3 sequences are present, approximately 13% being singletons, with the ten largest covering roughly 5.4%. This specimen consisted of PBMCs from the stem cell graft donor, obtained from the stem cell graft. These receptors were collected from a human donor who donated a stem cell graft to a child with combined immunodeficiency. Each CDR3 is given with its conserved first and last residue. Each record gives: CDR3 length, D gene, clone size, V gene, J gene, CDR3 protein, CDR3 DNA. The D gene is left open where the match is weak. The size entry is marked missing in some rows and otherwise reads once, few, many or a size class.

15,TRBD1,many,TRBV12-3/TRBV12-4,TRBJ2-7,CASRITGGNRYEQYF,TGTGCCAGCAGAATTACAGGGGGCAATCGGTACGAGCAGTACTTC
14,NA,NA,TRBV10-3,TRBJ1-5,CAISDGAGNQPQHF,TGTGCCATCAGTGACGGAGCCGGCAATCAGCCCCAGCATTTT
14,NA,many,TRBV7-8,TRBJ2-3,CASSLYSSTDTQYF,TGTGCCAGCAGCTTATACAGTAGCACAGATACGCAGTATTTT
15,NA,NA,TRBV20-1,TRBJ2-3,CSARDWTDSTDTQYF,TGCAGTGCTAGAGATTGGACGGACAGCACAGATACGCAGTATTTT
13,NA,many,TRBV27,TRBJ1-4,CASTGTENEKLFF,TGTGCCAGTACCGGGACGGAGAATGAAAAACTGTTTTTT
14,TRBD1,NA,TRBV30,TRBJ2-7,CAWSKTGATYEQYF,TGTGCCTGGAGCAAGACAGGGGCTACCTACGAGCAGTACTTC
15,NA,NA,TRBV6-2/TRBV6-3,TRBJ2-7,CASSYDGRTGDEQYF,TGTGCCAGCAGTTACGACGGACGAACAGGAGACGAGCAGTACTTC
13,NA,many,TRBV2,TRBJ1-5,CASRSSSNQPQHF,TGTGCCAGCAGATCGAGTAGCAATCAGCCCCAGCATTTT
14,TRBD1,few,TRBV12-3/TRBV12-4,TRBJ2-5,CASSSTGAQETQYF,TGTGCCAGCAGTTCAACAGGGGCCCAAGAGACCCAGTACTTC
15,NA,few,TRBV6-1,TRBJ2-1,CASSDPGTEINEQFF,TGTGCCAGCAGTGACCCCGGGACTGAAATCAATGAGCAGTTCTTC
17,NA,few,TRBV28,TRBJ2-1,CASSSSFGGTLMNEQFF,TGTGCCAGCAGCTCCTCTTTCGGAGGGACATTAATGAATGAGCAGTTCTTC
15,TRBD1,many,TRBV5-6,TRBJ2-7,CASSSGTGIIYEQYF,TGTGCCAGCAGCAGCGGGACAGGGATTATATACGAGCAGTACTTC
16,TRBD2,few,TRBV9,TRBJ2-3,CASSDDLAGGADTQYF,TGTGCCAGCAGCGACGATCTAGCGGGCGGCGCAGATACGCAGTATTTT
16,TRBD2,few,TRBV10-3,TRBJ2-7,CAISEELAGVSYEQYF,TGTGCCATCAGTGAGGAACTAGCGGGAGTATCCTACGAGCAGTACTTC
12,NA,NA,TRBV20-1,TRBJ2-1,CSARPPWPEQFF,TGCAGTGCTAGGCCTCCCTGGCCCGAGCAGTTCTTC
14,NA,NA,TRBV20-1,TRBJ2-7,CSARVGSRTHEQYF,TGCAGTGCTAGAGTTGGTAGCAGAACCCACGAGCAGTACTTC
14,NA,NA,TRBV7-9,TRBJ1-2,CASSLGSGDYGYTF,TGTGCCAGCAGCTTAGGTTCAGGGGACTATGGCTACACCTTC
12,NA,many,TRBV12-3/TRBV12-4,TRBJ2-7,CASSPVFYEQYF,TGTGCCAGCAGCCCCGTATTCTACGAGCAGTACTTC
15,TRBD2,many,TRBV20-1,TRBJ2-3,CSANEAGDRTDTQYF,TGCAGTGCTAACGAGGCGGGAGATAGAACAGATACGCAGTATTTT
14,NA,NA,TRBV6-2/TRBV6-3,TRBJ2-7,CASSYRGLTYEQYF,TGTGCCAGCAGTTACCGGGGGCTCACCTACGAGCAGTACTTC
17,NA,NA,TRBV10-3,TRBJ2-1,CAISERGVLSSYNEQFF,TGTGCCATCAGTGAGAGGGGCGTATTGAGCTCCTACAATGAGCAGTTCTTC
16,TRBD2,few,TRBV4-2,TRBJ2-1,CASSQRTSGRINEQFF,TGTGCCAGCAGCCAACGTACTAGCGGGAGGATCAATGAGCAGTTCTTC
16,NA,NA,TRBV20-1,TRBJ2-1,CSAREVEGSSYYEQFF,TGCAGTGCTAGAGAGGTCGAAGGGAGTTCCTACTATGAGCAGTTCTTC
15,TRBD2,many,TRBV4-1,TRBJ2-5,CASSQGRSGGETQYF,TGCGCCAGCAGCCAAGGAAGGTCGGGGGGTGAGACCCAGTACTTC
16,TRBD2,few,TRBV9,TRBJ2-5,CASSVASGRAGETQYF,TGTGCCAGCAGCGTAGCCAGCGGGAGGGCCGGGGAGACCCAGTACTTC
15,NA,many,TRBV12-3/TRBV12-4,TRBJ1-1,CASSLAIGGVAEAFF,TGTGCCAGCAGTTTAGCGATCGGGGGAGTGGCTGAAGCTTTCTTT
14,NA,NA,TRBV12-3/TRBV12-4,TRBJ2-7,CASTLGGAVYEQYF,TGTGCCAGCACCCTAGGCGGAGCCGTCTACGAGCAGTACTTC
14,NA,NA,TRBV7-9,TRBJ2-3,CASSFGGIADTQYF,TGTGCCAGCAGCTTCGGCGGAATCGCGGATACGCAGTATTTT
14,NA,NA,TRBV30,TRBJ2-6,CAWSAGAGANVLTF,TGTGCCTGGAGTGCCGGGGCGGGGGCCAACGTCCTGACTTTC
17,NA,few,TRBV18,TRBJ1-5,CASSPFWLETGNQPQHF,TGTGCCAGCTCACCATTCTGGCTAGAGACGGGCAATCAGCCCCAGCATTTT
15,NA,few,TRBV12-3/TRBV12-4,TRBJ1-4,CASSLQGLNAEKLFF,TGTGCCAGCAGTCTCCAGGGTCTGAACGCTGAAAAACTGTTTTTT
12,NA,few,TRBV20-1,TRBJ2-3,CSANRDTDTQYF,TGCAGTGCCAACAGGGACACAGATACGCAGTATTTT
12,NA,few,TRBV12-3/TRBV12-4,TRBJ2-2,CASRGNPGELFF,TGTGCCAGCAGGGGTAACCCCGGGGAGCTGTTTTTT
15,NA,many,TRBV18,TRBJ2-3,CASSLGAPRTDTQYF,TGTGCCAGCTCACTGGGAGCGCCGCGCACAGATACGCAGTATTTT
13,NA,few,TRBV12-3/TRBV12-4,TRBJ1-2,CASSFGPAYGYTF,TGTGCCAGCAGTTTCGGACCGGCCTATGGCTACACCTTC
15,NA,many,TRBV9,TRBJ1-2,CASSAAGVRYYGYTF,TGTGCCAGCAGCGCCGCCGGAGTGCGCTACTATGGCTACACCTTC
14,NA,few,TRBV29-1,TRBJ2-5,CSAIPPGRGETQYF,TGCAGCGCAATACCGCCCGGGCGGGGTGAGACCCAGTACTTC
17,TRBD2,many,TRBV4-3,TRBJ2-1,CASSRLAGNAGYNEQFF,TGCGCCAGCAGCCGTCTAGCGGGAAACGCGGGGTACAATGAGCAGTTCTTC
13,NA,few,TRBV18,TRBJ1-6,CASSPNLHSPLHF,TGTGCCAGCTCACCCAACCTACATTCACCCCTCCACTTT
15,NA,many,TRBV21-1,TRBJ2-1,CASSWGGSSYNEQFF,TGTGCCAGCAGCTGGGGGGGTAGCTCCTACAATGAGCAGTTCTTC
18,TRBD2,NA,TRBV7-3,TRBJ2-7,CASSLTGGLAGGQTEQYF,TGTGCCAGCAGCTTAACAGGGGGACTAGCGGGAGGACAGACCGAGCAGTACTTC